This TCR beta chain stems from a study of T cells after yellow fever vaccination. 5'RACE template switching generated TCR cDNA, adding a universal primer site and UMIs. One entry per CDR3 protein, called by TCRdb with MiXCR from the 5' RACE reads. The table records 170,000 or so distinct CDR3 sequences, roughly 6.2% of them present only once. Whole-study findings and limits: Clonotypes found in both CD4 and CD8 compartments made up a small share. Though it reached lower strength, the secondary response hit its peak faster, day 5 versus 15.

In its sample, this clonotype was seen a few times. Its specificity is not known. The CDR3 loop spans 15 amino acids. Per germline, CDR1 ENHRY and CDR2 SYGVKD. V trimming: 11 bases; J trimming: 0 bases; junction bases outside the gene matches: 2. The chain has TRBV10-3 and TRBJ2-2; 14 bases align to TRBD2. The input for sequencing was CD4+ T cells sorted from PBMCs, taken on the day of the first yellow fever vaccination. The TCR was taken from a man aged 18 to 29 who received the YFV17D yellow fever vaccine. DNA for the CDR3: TGTGCCTCGGGACTAGCGGGGGCGAACACCGGGGAGCTGTTTTTT. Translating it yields CASGLAGANTGELFF.